The rows below give T cell receptor beta chains drawn from one sample of a study of PD-L1 blockade in urothelial cancer. The data were produced by immunoSEQ multiplex PCR, yet TCRdb's version contains in-frame clones alone and is incomplete. Of about 49,000 clones in the sample, 79% were seen once. The source material was PBMCs, sampled around atezolizumab (anti-PD-L1) treatment. These receptors all come from a man in his sixties or seventies with urothelial cancer. Each CDR3 is given with its conserved first and last residue. The D gene is left open where the match is weak. Only part of the rows carry a size: once, few, many, or a class if the clone is expanded.

v_gene: TRBV7-8; j_gene: TRBJ2-7; d_gene: TRBD1; abundance: -; CDR3aa: CASSLAGSGGRYEQYF; CDR3nt: TGTGCCAGCAGCTTAGCAGGGTCAGGGGGTAGGTACGAGCAGTACTTC
v_gene: TRBV19; j_gene: TRBJ1-2; d_gene: TRBD1; abundance: -; CDR3aa: CASSIGIWDSYGYTF; CDR3nt: TGTGCCAGTAGTATAGGAATCTGGGACAGCTATGGCTACACCTTC
v_gene: TRBV4-2; j_gene: TRBJ1-1; d_gene: TRBD1; abundance: -; CDR3aa: CASSPGQGGGTEAFF; CDR3nt: TGTGCCAGCAGCCCGGGACAGGGGGGAGGCACTGAAGCTTTCTTT
v_gene: TRBV19; j_gene: TRBJ1-2; d_gene: TRBD1; abundance: -; CDR3aa: CASSLRGRTGSYGYTF; CDR3nt: TGTGCCAGTAGTCTCCGTGGGCGGACAGGGTCCTATGGCTACACCTTC
v_gene: TRBV19; j_gene: TRBJ1-1; d_gene: TRBD1; abundance: -; CDR3aa: CASSSGAGQSIDTEAFF; CDR3nt: TGTGCCAGTAGTTCCGGGGCGGGACAGTCTATCGACACTGAAGCTTTCTTT
v_gene: TRBV5-4; j_gene: TRBJ2-3; d_gene: TRBD2; abundance: -; CDR3aa: CASSSGSGRAGTDTQYF; CDR3nt: TGTGCCAGCAGCTCGGGTAGCGGGAGGGCGGGCACAGATACGCAGTATTTT
v_gene: TRBV5-4; j_gene: TRBJ2-3; d_gene: TRBD2; abundance: -; CDR3aa: CASSSLRLAGGSTDTQYF; CDR3nt: TGTGCCAGCAGCTCCCTGAGACTAGCGGGAGGGAGCACAGATACGCAGTATTTT
v_gene: TRBV9; j_gene: TRBJ1-3; d_gene: -; abundance: -; CDR3aa: CASGPRGGLFSGNTIYF; CDR3nt: TGTGCCAGCGGACCTCGGGGAGGCCTATTCTCTGGAAACACCATATATTTT
v_gene: TRBV2; j_gene: TRBJ2-2; d_gene: -; abundance: few; CDR3aa: CASSELRDTGELFF; CDR3nt: TGTGCCAGCAGTGAATTGAGGGACACCGGGGAGCTGTTTTTT
v_gene: TRBV6-5; j_gene: TRBJ1-2; d_gene: TRBD1; abundance: -; CDR3aa: CASKGTGEVGEGYTF; CDR3nt: TGTGCCAGCAAAGGGACAGGGGAAGTCGGGGAGGGCTACACCTTC
v_gene: TRBV7-2; j_gene: TRBJ2-1; d_gene: TRBD2; abundance: -; CDR3aa: CASSLPPGLAQTEQFF; CDR3nt: TGTGCCAGCAGCTTACCCCCGGGACTAGCGCAAACTGAGCAGTTCTTC
v_gene: TRBV10-3; j_gene: TRBJ2-5; d_gene: -; abundance: once; CDR3aa: CATRVGQGGETQYF; CDR3nt: TGTGCCACGAGGGTAGGACAGGGAGGGGAGACCCAGTACTTC
v_gene: TRBV4-1; j_gene: TRBJ2-4; d_gene: TRBD2; abundance: -; CDR3aa: CASSLAGAKNIQYF; CDR3nt: TGCGCCAGCAGCCTAGCGGGGGCCAAAAACATTCAGTACTTC
v_gene: TRBV18; j_gene: TRBJ2-7; d_gene: TRBD2; abundance: -; CDR3aa: CASSPLAGGFYEQYF; CDR3nt: TGTGCCAGCTCACCCCTAGCGGGAGGTTTCTACGAGCAGTACTTC
v_gene: TRBV7-9; j_gene: TRBJ2-1; d_gene: TRBD2; abundance: once; CDR3aa: CASSLRVGRDEQFF; CDR3nt: TGTGCCAGCAGCTTAAGGGTCGGGAGGGATGAGCAGTTCTTC
v_gene: TRBV5-1; j_gene: TRBJ1-3; d_gene: -; abundance: -; CDR3aa: CASSLELTGSGNTIYF; CDR3nt: TGCGCCAGCAGCTTGGAACTGACAGGCTCTGGAAACACCATATATTTT
v_gene: TRBV28; j_gene: TRBJ2-7; d_gene: TRBD2; abundance: once; CDR3aa: CASSSGGTDEQYF; CDR3nt: TGTGCCAGCAGTAGCGGGGGGACCGACGAGCAGTACTTC
v_gene: TRBV10-2; j_gene: TRBJ2-7; d_gene: TRBD2; abundance: -; CDR3aa: CASIGLAGATYEQYF; CDR3nt: TGCGCCAGCATTGGACTAGCGGGAGCAACCTACGAGCAGTACTTC
v_gene: TRBV5-1; j_gene: TRBJ2-7; d_gene: TRBD2; abundance: -; CDR3aa: CASSLMGGGPYEQYF; CDR3nt: TGCGCCAGCAGCTTGATGGGGGGAGGGCCTTACGAGCAGTACTTC
v_gene: TRBV6-4; j_gene: TRBJ2-1; d_gene: -; abundance: -; CDR3aa: CASSLGGEDNEQFF; CDR3nt: TGTGCCAGCAGCCTAGGGGGAGAGGACAATGAGCAGTTCTTC
v_gene: TRBV19; j_gene: TRBJ2-1; d_gene: -; abundance: -; CDR3aa: CASSIVQGSYEQFF; CDR3nt: TGTGCCAGTAGTATAGTGCAGGGAAGCTATGAGCAGTTCTTC
v_gene: TRBV11-2; j_gene: TRBJ2-7; d_gene: -; abundance: -; CDR3aa: CASSFFHEQYF; CDR3nt: TGTGCCAGCAGCTTCTTCCACGAGCAGTACTTC
v_gene: TRBV5-1; j_gene: TRBJ1-1; d_gene: -; abundance: -; CDR3aa: CASSLASGTEAFF; CDR3nt: TGCGCCAGCAGCTTGGCCTCGGGGACTGAAGCTTTCTTT
v_gene: TRBV5-1; j_gene: TRBJ1-1; d_gene: TRBD1; abundance: -; CDR3aa: CASSLLQGAEDTEAFF; CDR3nt: TGCGCCAGCAGTCTATTACAGGGGGCCGAAGACACTGAAGCTTTCTTT
v_gene: TRBV11-3; j_gene: TRBJ2-3; d_gene: TRBD1; abundance: -; CDR3aa: CASSLGSEGAPTDTQYF; CDR3nt: TGTGCCAGCAGCTTAGGCTCTGAGGGGGCCCCCACAGATACGCAGTATTTT
v_gene: TRBV5-1; j_gene: TRBJ1-1; d_gene: -; abundance: -; CDR3aa: CASSLPGTEAFF; CDR3nt: TGCGCCAGCAGCTTGCCCGGGACTGAAGCTTTCTTT
v_gene: TRBV27; j_gene: TRBJ2-5; d_gene: -; abundance: -; CDR3aa: CASADNSIPQETQYF; CDR3nt: TGTGCCAGCGCAGATAACAGTATCCCCCAAGAGACCCAGTACTTC
v_gene: TRBV28; j_gene: TRBJ1-5; d_gene: -; abundance: -; CDR3aa: CASSLTATNQPQHF; CDR3nt: TGTGCCAGCAGTCTGACAGCTACCAATCAGCCCCAGCATTTT
v_gene: TRBV5-1; j_gene: TRBJ2-1; d_gene: -; abundance: -; CDR3aa: CASTLAVEQFF; CDR3nt: TGCGCCAGCACCTTAGCGGTTGAGCAGTTCTTC
v_gene: TRBV5-1; j_gene: TRBJ1-1; d_gene: -; abundance: -; CDR3aa: CASAGALRTRNTEAFF; CDR3nt: TGCGCCAGCGCCGGAGCCCTTAGAACGCGGAACACTGAAGCTTTCTTT
v_gene: TRBV2; j_gene: TRBJ1-5; d_gene: -; abundance: -; CDR3aa: CASSELGAGEPQHF; CDR3nt: TGTGCCAGCAGTGAACTGGGGGCGGGGGAGCCCCAGCATTTT
v_gene: TRBV7-6; j_gene: TRBJ1-1; d_gene: -; abundance: -; CDR3aa: CASKSGGTEAFF; CDR3nt: TGTGCCAGCAAGTCAGGAGGCACTGAAGCTTTCTTT
v_gene: TRBV12-5; j_gene: TRBJ2-1; d_gene: TRBD2; abundance: once; CDR3aa: CASGLGLAGNNEQFF; CDR3nt: TGTGCTAGTGGTTTGGGACTAGCGGGGAACAATGAGCAGTTCTTC
v_gene: TRBV30; j_gene: TRBJ1-5; d_gene: -; abundance: -; CDR3aa: CAWSRDNRDQPQHF; CDR3nt: TGTGCCTGGAGTCGGGACAATCGGGATCAGCCCCAGCATTTT
v_gene: TRBV28; j_gene: TRBJ2-7; d_gene: TRBD2; abundance: medium-sized; CDR3aa: CASTASGGRSYEQYF; CDR3nt: TGTGCCAGCACCGCCTCGGGGGGAAGGTCCTACGAGCAGTACTTC